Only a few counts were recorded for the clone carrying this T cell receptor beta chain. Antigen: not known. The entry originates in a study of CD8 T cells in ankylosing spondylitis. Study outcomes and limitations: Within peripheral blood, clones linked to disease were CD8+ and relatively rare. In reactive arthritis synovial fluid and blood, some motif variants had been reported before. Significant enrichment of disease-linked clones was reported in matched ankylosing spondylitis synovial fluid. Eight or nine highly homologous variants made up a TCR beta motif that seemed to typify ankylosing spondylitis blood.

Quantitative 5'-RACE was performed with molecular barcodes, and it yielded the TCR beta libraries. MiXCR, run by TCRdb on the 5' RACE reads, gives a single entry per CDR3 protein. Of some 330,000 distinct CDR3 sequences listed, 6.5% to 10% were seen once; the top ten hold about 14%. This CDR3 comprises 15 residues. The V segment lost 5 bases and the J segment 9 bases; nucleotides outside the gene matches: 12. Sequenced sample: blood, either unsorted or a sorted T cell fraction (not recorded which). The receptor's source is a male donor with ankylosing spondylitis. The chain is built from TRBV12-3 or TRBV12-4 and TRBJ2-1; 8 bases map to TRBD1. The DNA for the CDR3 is TGTGCCAGCAGTCTGGACAGGGTGGTTAAAGGTGAGCAGTTCTTC. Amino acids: CASSLDRVVKGEQFF.